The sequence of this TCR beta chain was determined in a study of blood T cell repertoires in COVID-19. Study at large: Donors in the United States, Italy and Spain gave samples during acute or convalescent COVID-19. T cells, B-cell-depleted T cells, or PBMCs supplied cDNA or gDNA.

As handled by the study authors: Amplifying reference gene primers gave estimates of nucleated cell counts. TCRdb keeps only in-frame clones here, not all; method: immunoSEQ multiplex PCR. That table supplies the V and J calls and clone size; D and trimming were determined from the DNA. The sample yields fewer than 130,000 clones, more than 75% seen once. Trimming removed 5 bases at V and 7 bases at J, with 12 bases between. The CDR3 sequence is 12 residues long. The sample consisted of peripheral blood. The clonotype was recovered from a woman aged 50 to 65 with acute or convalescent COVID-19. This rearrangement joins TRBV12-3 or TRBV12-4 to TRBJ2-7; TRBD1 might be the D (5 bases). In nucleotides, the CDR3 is TGTGCCAGCAGTCCGTGGAAGGGGGAGCAGTACTTC. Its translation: CASSPWKGEQYF.